This T cell receptor beta chain is drawn from a study of T cell responses to AZD1222 COVID-19 vaccine. Overall study results and limits: Females made up more of the donors, who were largely white British, and clonal diversity may have come out too low. Spike was spanned by vaccine-associated CD4 TCRs, which were dominant at 160-218 and 743-854. Repertoire sampling occurred only after the peak T cell response.

The repertoire was sequenced with immunoSEQ multiplex PCR; TCRdb's copy has only in-frame clones and lacks some. The sample lists approximately 180,000 clones; around nine tenths were seen once. About this clone itself: The antigen is unknown.

The origin of this receptor is an adult who received the MenACWY meningococcal vaccine as a control. The sequencing used peripheral blood, collected 28 days after the second dose of the MenACWY control vaccine.

CDR3 residues: CASSQGHSEGEKLFF. The CDR3 DNA is TGTGCCAGCAGCCAGGGGCACAGCGAGGGGGAAAAACTGTTTTTT. The chain recombines TRBV14 with TRBJ1-4; D is perhaps TRBD1 (5 bases). Germline CDR1 and CDR2: SGHDN and FVKESK. This CDR3 comprises 15 residues. V was cut by 3 bases and J by 8 bases, with 16 bases left in between.